These 14 T cell receptor beta chains originate from one sample sequenced in a study of cytomegalovirus exposure and HLA in healthy donors. 13 Jbeta primers and 60 Vbeta primers were used for the PCR. Sequencing used immunoSEQ multiplex PCR; TCRdb keeps in-frame clones, though not all of them. The sample shows about 180,000 clones, roughly 78% of them seen only once. Sequences were obtained from PBMCs. Receptors originate from a woman aged 45-65 years in good health and CMV-seropositive.

V usage is TRBV5-4 and J usage is TRBJ2-1; a possible D gene is TRBD1 (6 bases). The CDR3 runs to 15 residues. With 5 bases removed from V and 0 bases from J, the gap between germline ends came to 12 bases. Per the germline V gene, CDR1 is SGHNT and CDR2 is YYREEE (reference sequence). The DNA for the CDR3 is TGTGCCAGCAGTCTCCAGGGGAGCTCCTACAATGAGCAGTTCTTC. It codes for CASSLQGSSYNEQFF.

The V gene is TRBV25-1, the J gene TRBJ2-7; 7 bases are shared with TRBD2. The CDR3 is 14 amino acids. Trimming cost V 3 bases and J 4 bases; bases outside gene matches: 6. Germline values: CDR1 MGHDK, CDR2 SYGVNS. This chain's CDR3 is CASSDPAGIYEQYF. CDR3 bases: TGTGCCAGCAGTGACCCAGCGGGAATATACGAGCAGTACTTC.

The V call is TRBV28, the J call TRBJ1-5, with a tentative D call TRBD1 (6 bases). The CDR3 spans 16 residues. Trimming pared 5 bases from V and 9 bases from J, leaving 23 bases between. Germline V gene lookup returns CDR1 MDHEN and CDR2 SYDVKM. For the CDR3, the DNA is TGTGCCAGCAGTCCCCCCTGGGGGGCGGGGGTGAGGCCCCAGCATTTT. This codes for CASSPPWGAGVRPQHF.

This sequence joins TRBV9 and TRBJ2-7; a weak D match, TRBD1 (5 bases). The CDR3 contains 16 residues. Germline CDR1 is SGDLS and CDR2 is YYNGEE. With 0 bases removed from V and 6 bases from J, the gap between germline ends came to 19 bases. CDR3 protein: CASSVDSYRRMSEQYF. CDR3 in DNA: TGTGCCAGCAGCGTAGATTCGTACAGGCGTATGAGCGAGCAGTACTTC.

The DNA for the CDR3 is TGTGCCAGCAGGAGGACTGGGACTCGTGAAAAACTGTTTTTT. Its protein is CASRRTGTREKLFF. The V and J genes are TRBV27 and TRBJ1-4, with D possibly being TRBD1 (5 bases). The CDR3 extends over 14 amino acids. Trimming left V 6 bases short and J 7 bases short, with 15 bases between. Germline lookup yields CDR1 MNHEY and CDR2 SMNVEV (reference sequence).

V and J are TRBV7-2 and TRBJ1-1; D gene unclear. The germline V and J ends were trimmed by 2 bases and 4 bases, with 11 bases remaining between them. The germline CDR1 and CDR2 sequences are SGHTA and FQGNSA. CDR3 length: 14 amino acids. CDR3 in DNA: TGTGCCAGCAGCTTATCCCCAACAGTCACTGAAGCTTTCTTT. It encodes CASSLSPTVTEAFF. Drawing the rest from reference TRBV7-2 and TRBJ1-1, the complete variable domain is GAGVSQSPSNKVTEKGKDVELRCDPISGHTALYWYRQSLGQGLEFLIYFQGNSAPDKSGLPSDRFSAERTGGSVSTLTIQRTQQEDSAVYLCASSLSPTVTEAFFGQGTRLTVV.

The sample holds one count of this clone. At the DNA level, this CDR3 is encoded by other sequences in the same sample as well. The chain is built from TRBV7-8 and TRBJ2-1; 7 bases match TRBD2. With 2 bases clipped from V and 4 bases from J, the junction kept 2 bases outside the gene matches. This CDR3 is 14 amino acids long. Germline CDR1 reads SGHVS; CDR2 reads FQNEAQ. The CDR3 region is CASSLSGAYNEQFF. CDR3 nucleotide sequence: TGTGCCAGCAGCTTAAGCGGGGCTTACAATGAGCAGTTCTTC. The variable domain in full, with the rest retrieved from reference TRBV7-8 and TRBJ2-1, is GAGVSQSPRYKVAKRGQDVALRCDPISGHVSLFWYQQALGQGPEFLTYFQNEAQLDKSGLPSDRFFAERPEGSVSTLKIQRTQQEDSAVYLCASSLSGAYNEQFFGPGTRLTVL.

This clone appeared once. The CDR3 loop reads CASTRRAGRNEQFF. CDR3 sequence (DNA): TGTGCCAGCACCCGGCGGGCCGGTAGAAATGAGCAGTTCTTC. This rearrangement joins TRBV7-6 to TRBJ2-1, with D possibly TRBD2 on 5 matching bases. Trimming shortened V by 7 bases and J by 7 bases, and 17 bases separated the two germline ends. From germline, CDR1 is SGHVS and CDR2 FNYEAQ. The length of the CDR3 is 14 residues.

The chain is built from TRBV6-6 and TRBJ2-7, with 7 bases lining up with TRBD2. CDR1 is MNHNY, CDR2 SVGAGI, per germline (reference sequence). The CDR3 sequence is 16 residues long. V shed 7 bases, J shed 3 bases, and the junction held 15 bases outside the gene matches. CDR3 sequence reads: CASNLGLADGNYEQYF. Here the CDR3 DNA reads TGTGCCAGCAACCTCGGTCTAGCGGATGGAAACTACGAGCAGTACTTC.

This clone came up a few times. This sequence joins TRBV5-1 and TRBJ2-3; D is possibly TRBD1 (6 bases). Germline CDR1 and CDR2: SGHRS and YFSETQ. This CDR3 has 14 residues. Between the trimmed V and J ends, which lost 3 bases and 2 bases, there was a span of 10 bases. CDR3 in DNA: TGCGCCAGCAGCTCTACAGGGACCACAGATACGCAGTATTTT. This sequence encodes CASSSTGTTDTQYF.

The chain has TRBV5-6 and TRBJ2-7; D possibly corresponds to TRBD1 (5 bases). Germline values: CDR1 SGHDT, CDR2 YYEEEE. V was shortened by 2 bases and J by 4 bases, with 16 bases between the two germline ends. The CDR3 covers 15 residues. The CDR3 sequence: CASSFRAQGGYEQYF. CDR3 nucleotide sequence: TGTGCCAGCAGCTTCCGGGCCCAGGGCGGTTACGAGCAGTACTTC.

The chain joins TRBV7-2 to TRBJ1-1; no firm D call. Germline CDR1 reads SGHTA; CDR2 reads FQGNSA. Trimming took off 2 bases at V and 0 bases at J, with 7 bases between the two ends. The CDR3 spans 14 residues. DNA of the CDR3: TGTGCCAGCAGCTTACAGTTCATGAACACTGAAGCTTTCTTT. Its translation: CASSLQFMNTEAFF.

The sample holds one count of this clone. This chain links TRBV4-2 with TRBJ2-3; TRBD2 matches 8 bases. The germline gives CDR1 LGHNA, CDR2 YNFKEQ. Trimming at V came to 1 base and at J to 3 bases, leaving 6 bases not matched to a gene. CDR3 length: 16 residues. As DNA, the CDR3 is TGTGCCAGCAGCCAAGGCGGGGCGGGGGGAACAGATACGCAGTATTTT. It codes for CASSQGGAGGTDTQYF.

The chain employs TRBV28 and TRBJ1-2; D possibly corresponds to TRBD1 (5 bases). The CDR3 runs to 12 residues. The V end lost 4 bases, the J end lost 8 bases, and 11 bases lay between the germline ends. Germline CDR1 is MDHEN and CDR2 is SYDVKM. Here the CDR3 DNA reads TGTGCCAGCAGTTCGGGACTTCAAGGCTACACCTTC. Translation: CASSSGLQGYTF.